What follows are 17 T cell receptor beta chains derived from one specimen sequenced in a study of cytomegalovirus exposure and HLA in healthy donors. Use of 60 Vbeta and 13 Jbeta primers characterized the PCR. TCRdb's table, derived via immunoSEQ multiplex PCR, lists solely in-frame clones and lacks some. The sample yields 95,000 to 150,000 clones, 80% seen once. Sequenced input: PBMCs. These TCRs come from a young man in good health and CMV-seronegative.

V is TRBV29-1 and J is TRBJ2-7, with 9 bases identical to TRBD1. CDR1 and CDR2 from the germline V gene are SQVTM and ANQGSEA. The junction had 5 bases not matched to a gene; V was cut back by 4 bases and J by 4 bases. The CDR3 consists of 13 residues. The CDR3 region has the DNA TGCAGCGTTGCCCGGGACAGGGCTTACGAGCAGTACTTC. It codes for CSVARDRAYEQYF.

The rearrangement joins TRBV29-1 to TRBJ2-7; TRBD1 agrees at 10 bases. Germline CDR1 SQVTM, CDR2 ANQGSEA. The V and J ends lost 1 base and 0 bases, in that order; junction bases with no gene match: 6. The CDR3 is made up of 16 amino acids. The CDR3 reads CSVEGTGGASSYEQYF. For the CDR3, the DNA is TGCAGCGTTGAAGGGACAGGGGGTGCAAGCTCCTACGAGCAGTACTTC.

The gene calls are TRBV14 and TRBJ2-1, with 7 bases matching TRBD2. This CDR3 contains 17 residues. With V trimmed by 6 bases and J by 2 bases, 13 bases remained unmatched. The V gene's germline CDR1 is SGHDN and CDR2 FVKESK. The CDR3 bases are TGTGCCAGCAGTCATGGGACTCCCCGGGGGGCCTACAATGAGCAGTTCTTC. Protein: CASSHGTPRGAYNEQFF.

The J gene is TRBJ2-1, the V gene TRBV9; a possible D gene is TRBD2 (6 bases). Per the germline V gene, CDR1 is SGDLS and CDR2 is YYNGEE. The CDR3 totals 19 residues. V lost 0 bases and J 0 bases, leaving 19 bases between the germline ends. The CDR3 coding sequence is TGTGCCAGCAGCGTAGAGGGTGGGACTGCTTTTAGCTCCTACAATGAGCAGTTCTTC. This sequence encodes CASSVEGGTAFSSYNEQFF.

The gene calls are TRBV6-7 and TRBJ2-3, with D unresolved. TRBV6-7 is an ORF, and what it does is uncertain. Deletions cut 6 bases from V and 0 bases from J, with 16 bases between. The CDR3 totals 16 residues. CDR3 in amino acids: CASSQRRSPSTDTQYF. The CDR3 DNA sequence: TGTGCCAGCAGCCAGAGGAGATCACCTAGCACAGATACGCAGTATTTT.

The chain recombines TRBV29-1 with TRBJ2-7; TRBD1 matches at 9 bases. The CDR3 extends over 13 amino acids. V dropped 7 bases and J dropped 6; count of bases not matched to a gene: 10. The V gene's germline CDR1 is SQVTM and CDR2 ANQGSEA. The CDR3 loop is CSGTGAKTGEQYF. DNA of the CDR3: TGCAGCGGGACAGGGGCCAAGACTGGCGAGCAGTACTTC.

The CDR3 DNA follows: TGTGCCAGCAGTCTCGGGGGACCTCTTTGGGAGCAGTACTTC. Its translation is CASSLGGPLWEQYF. V usage is TRBV6-5 and J usage is TRBJ2-5; a weak D match, TRBD2 (6 bases). Trimming stripped 5 bases from V and 11 bases from J, with 21 bases between. The CDR3 consists of 14 residues. Per germline, CDR1 MNHEY and CDR2 SVGAGI.

The chain employs TRBV2 and TRBJ2-3; the D gene is possibly TRBD2 (6 bases). Trimming left V 0 bases short and J 10 bases short, with 14 bases between. The germline V gene has CDR1 SNHLY and CDR2 FYNNEI. This CDR3 has 14 amino acids. CDR3 residues: CASSEARARGSQYF. In DNA, the CDR3 is TGTGCCAGCAGTGAAGCTCGGGCGCGGGGTTCGCAGTATTTT. Supplemented by reference TRBV2 and TRBJ2-3, the full variable domain reads EPEVTQTPSHQVTQMGQEVILRCVPISNHLYFYWYRQILGQKVEFLVSFYNNEISEKSEIFDDQFSVERPDGSNFTLKIRSTKLEDSAMYFCASSEARARGSQYFGPGTRLTVL.

In its sample, this clone was seen a few times. This chain links TRBV2 with TRBJ2-1; the D gene is possibly TRBD2 (6 bases). Germline lookup yields CDR1 SNHLY and CDR2 FYNNEI. This CDR3 has 19 amino acids. With 3 bases removed from V and 3 bases from J, the gap between germline ends came to 24 bases. In DNA, the CDR3 is TGTGCCAGCAGTGATACGAGACTAGGTCCCCGGATTTACTACAATGAGCAGTTCTTC. It codes for CASSDTRLGPRIYYNEQFF.

V gene TRBV6-1 combines with J gene TRBJ2-5; D is unclear. The CDR3 runs to 14 residues. Deletions cut 3 bases from V and 1 base from J, with 9 bases between. Germline loops: CDR1 MNHNS, CDR2 SASEGT. The CDR3 DNA sequence: TGTGCCAGCAGTGATCACCAGTTCCAAGAGACCCAGTACTTC. Amino acid sequence: CASSDHQFQETQYF.

The rearrangement joins TRBV10-3 to TRBJ2-5, with 14 bases matching TRBD2. CDR3 length: 15 amino acids. Germline V lookup: CDR1 ENHRY, CDR2 SYGVKD. V lost 6 bases, J lost 4 bases, and 4 bases stayed unmatched. The CDR3: CAISSTSGGAETQYF. The CDR3 coding sequence is TGTGCCATCAGCTCGACTAGCGGGGGGGCAGAGACCCAGTACTTC.

In regard to this clone: One junction end does not reproduce the germline sequence, and a read error may be involved. V and J are TRBV2 and TRBJ2-4, with D possibly being TRBD1 (6 bases). The CDR3 sequence is 15 residues long. Germline V lookup: CDR1 SNHLY, CDR2 FYNNEI. Here the CDR3 DNA reads TGTGCCAGCAGTGAAGGTAACAGGGCTCAAAACAGTCAGTACTTC. Translation: CASSEGNRAQNSQYF.

The V and J genes are TRBV7-5 and TRBJ2-1; the D call in the table, TRBD2, was not verified against the DNA. TRBV7-5 is termed a pseudogene. The length of the CDR3 is 17 residues. The CDR3, as DNA: TGTGTCAGAAGCTTATATCGTCGGGGAAAAACCTACAATGAGCAGTTCTTC. This gives the protein CVRSLYRRGKTYNEQFF.

The chain links TRBV5-4 to TRBJ2-2, with D uncertain. V lost 0 bases to trimming and J lost 6 bases, with 9 bases between them. The length of the CDR3 is 14 residues. The germline gives CDR1 SGHNT, CDR2 YYREEE (reference sequence). The CDR3 protein is CASSLDRPSGELFF. CDR3 nucleotides: TGTGCCAGCAGCTTGGACAGACCTTCCGGGGAGCTGTTTTTT.

The J gene is TRBJ1-3, the V gene TRBV7-2; 10 bases map to TRBD1. Germline CDR1 SGHTA, CDR2 FQGNSA. V shed 0 bases and J 1 base; nucleotides not matched to a gene: 3. There are 17 residues in the CDR3. DNA of the CDR3: TGTGCCAGCAGCTTAGCGGACAGGGGGGGGTCTGGAAACACCATATATTTT. This sequence encodes CASSLADRGGSGNTIYF.

This chain uses TRBV6-1 with TRBJ2-7; TRBD1 is a possible D gene (6 bases). Per germline, CDR1 MNHNS and CDR2 SASEGT. This CDR3 comprises 15 residues. Trimming took off 0 bases at V and 0 bases at J, with 9 bases between the two ends. DNA of the CDR3: TGTGCCAGCAGTGAAGCGGGGGACATCTCCTACGAGCAGTACTTC. Amino acid sequence: CASSEAGDISYEQYF.

The chain uses TRBV6-5 and TRBJ1-6; D possibly corresponds to TRBD1 (6 bases). Trimming stripped 2 bases from V and 7 bases from J, with 9 bases between. CDR1 and CDR2 (germline): MNHEY, SVGAGI. The CDR3 covers 14 residues. The CDR3 reads CASSYTGGNSPLHF. In DNA form, the CDR3 reads TGTGCCAGCAGTTACACGGGGGGCAATTCACCCCTCCACTTT.